Listed below are T cell receptor beta chains from one sample, sequenced in a study of T-cell memory formation after mild COVID-19. In TCRdb, the 5' RACE reads were re-called with MiXCR into one record per CDR3 protein. The data hold 500,000 to 600,000 distinct CDR3 sequences, with roughly 18% observed a single time. Input material: PBMCs or a T cell subset sorted from them (not recorded which). These receptors all come from an adult woman who had mild COVID-19 (a few samples of this study predate the infection). Cell type and time point are not known. The CDR3 runs from the conserved cysteine through the conserved F or W. The order of the fields is D gene, V gene, J gene, clone size, CDR3 DNA, CDR3 protein. A D gene is named only where the DNA matches it firmly. Clone size, where shown, is once, few, many, or a class for clones that have expanded.

d_gene: TRBD1; v_gene: TRBV7-9; j_gene: TRBJ2-1; abundance: NA; CDR3nt: TGTGCCAGCAGCTTAGTGAGGGACAGGGTGTTCTTC; CDR3aa: CASSLVRDRVFF
d_gene: NA; v_gene: TRBV5-1; j_gene: TRBJ2-7; abundance: NA; CDR3nt: TGCGCCAGCAGCTTGGCCACCACTTACGAGCAGTACTTC; CDR3aa: CASSLATTYEQYF
d_gene: NA; v_gene: TRBV5-6; j_gene: TRBJ2-5; abundance: many; CDR3nt: TGTGCCAGCAGCTTGGGGCGTTGGGGAGAGACCCAGTACTTC; CDR3aa: CASSLGRWGETQYF
d_gene: NA; v_gene: TRBV18; j_gene: TRBJ1-4; abundance: few; CDR3nt: TGTGCCAGCTCACCACGTAATGAAAAACTGTTTTTT; CDR3aa: CASSPRNEKLFF
d_gene: TRBD1; v_gene: TRBV19; j_gene: TRBJ2-7; abundance: NA; CDR3nt: TGTGCCAGTAGTGCGGGACAGGGGATGTACGAGCAGTACTTC; CDR3aa: CASSAGQGMYEQYF
d_gene: TRBD2; v_gene: TRBV20-1; j_gene: TRBJ2-1; abundance: many; CDR3nt: TGCAGTGCTCCCGGACTAGCGGGAATGTACAATGAGCAGTTCTTC; CDR3aa: CSAPGLAGMYNEQFF
d_gene: NA; v_gene: TRBV5-1; j_gene: TRBJ1-6; abundance: few; CDR3nt: TGCGCCAGCAGCTGGGCTCCGGGGCAGAGTAATTCACCCCTCCACTTT; CDR3aa: CASSWAPGQSNSPLHF
d_gene: TRBD1; v_gene: TRBV6-5; j_gene: TRBJ1-6; abundance: NA; CDR3nt: TGTGCCAGCAGTTACTGGGGCGGGACAGGGGATTCACCCCTCCACTTT; CDR3aa: CASSYWGGTGDSPLHF
d_gene: NA; v_gene: TRBV7-2; j_gene: TRBJ1-6; abundance: few; CDR3nt: TGTGCCAGCAGCTACCCAGCCACCGGACAGCATTCACCCCTCCACTTT; CDR3aa: CASSYPATGQHSPLHF
d_gene: TRBD1; v_gene: TRBV6-2/TRBV6-3; j_gene: TRBJ2-7; abundance: NA; CDR3nt: TGTGCCAGCAGTCCGCCCGGGACAGGGGTCTACGAGCAGTACTTC; CDR3aa: CASSPPGTGVYEQYF
d_gene: TRBD2; v_gene: TRBV20-1; j_gene: TRBJ2-3; abundance: few; CDR3nt: TGCAGTGCTAGGGTCCCGGGACTAGCGGGAGGGCCAGCAGATACGCAGTATTTT; CDR3aa: CSARVPGLAGGPADTQYF
d_gene: NA; v_gene: TRBV4-1; j_gene: TRBJ1-3; abundance: NA; CDR3nt: TGCGCCAGCAGCCAATGGAGGAGCTCTGGAAACACCATATATTTT; CDR3aa: CASSQWRSSGNTIYF
d_gene: NA; v_gene: TRBV5-5; j_gene: TRBJ2-1; abundance: NA; CDR3nt: TGTGCCAGCAGCCCCCAGGCAGGCTCCTTTTTGAGGGACAATGAGCAGTTCTTC; CDR3aa: CASSPQAGSFLRDNEQFF
d_gene: TRBD2; v_gene: TRBV7-9; j_gene: TRBJ2-2; abundance: NA; CDR3nt: TGTGCCAGCGCTAACCCCCTAGCGGGGAACACCGGGGAGCTGTTTTTT; CDR3aa: CASANPLAGNTGELFF
d_gene: TRBD1; v_gene: TRBV12-3/TRBV12-4; j_gene: TRBJ2-6; abundance: many; CDR3nt: TGTGCCAGCAGTCCGACAGGGGGCTCTGGGGCCAACGTCCTGACTTTC; CDR3aa: CASSPTGGSGANVLTF
d_gene: NA; v_gene: TRBV7-9; j_gene: TRBJ2-5; abundance: NA; CDR3nt: TGTGCCAGCAGCTTACAACAGAGTGGACGGGAGACCCAGTACTTC; CDR3aa: CASSLQQSGRETQYF
d_gene: NA; v_gene: TRBV29-1; j_gene: TRBJ2-6; abundance: NA; CDR3nt: TGCAGCGTTGAAGATTGGGCAGGATCCGGGGCCAACGTCCTGACTTTC; CDR3aa: CSVEDWAGSGANVLTF
d_gene: NA; v_gene: TRBV20-1; j_gene: TRBJ2-2; abundance: NA; CDR3nt: TGCAGTGCTAGTAGACAACCGAACACCGGGGAGCTGTTTTTT; CDR3aa: CSASRQPNTGELFF
d_gene: TRBD2; v_gene: TRBV9; j_gene: TRBJ2-1; abundance: NA; CDR3nt: TGTGCCAGCACCAAAAGCGGGAGACGTGGGAATGAGCAGTTCTTC; CDR3aa: CASTKSGRRGNEQFF
d_gene: NA; v_gene: TRBV9; j_gene: TRBJ2-3; abundance: few; CDR3nt: TGTGCCAGCAGCGGTCCCGGGACTTGGGATACGCAGTATTTT; CDR3aa: CASSGPGTWDTQYF
d_gene: TRBD2; v_gene: TRBV9; j_gene: TRBJ2-2; abundance: few; CDR3nt: TGTGCCAGCAGCGTAGTTGGAAGCGGGGGGAACACCGGGGAGCTGTTTTTT; CDR3aa: CASSVVGSGGNTGELFF
d_gene: TRBD1; v_gene: TRBV4-1; j_gene: TRBJ1-1; abundance: NA; CDR3nt: TGCGCCAGCAGCCAAGAGGGGGGACAGGGGGACACTGAAGCTTTCTTT; CDR3aa: CASSQEGGQGDTEAFF
d_gene: TRBD1; v_gene: TRBV7-6; j_gene: TRBJ2-7; abundance: few; CDR3nt: TGTGCCAGCAGCTTAGGAGCAGGGGGCGAGCAGTACTTC; CDR3aa: CASSLGAGGEQYF
d_gene: TRBD1; v_gene: TRBV13; j_gene: TRBJ1-2; abundance: NA; CDR3nt: TGTGCCAGCAGCCGGACCGACAGGGTAGGAGGCTACACCTTC; CDR3aa: CASSRTDRVGGYTF
d_gene: TRBD1; v_gene: TRBV3-1; j_gene: TRBJ1-1; abundance: NA; CDR3nt: TGTGCCAGCAGCCAGACAGGGTTTAGGACTGAAGCTTTCTTT; CDR3aa: CASSQTGFRTEAFF
d_gene: TRBD2; v_gene: TRBV5-1; j_gene: TRBJ2-2; abundance: NA; CDR3nt: TGCGCCAGCAGTACCCGGGACTACTCCACCGGGGAGCTGTTTTTT; CDR3aa: CASSTRDYSTGELFF
d_gene: NA; v_gene: TRBV27; j_gene: TRBJ1-6; abundance: NA; CDR3nt: TGTGCCAGCGGTGCGGACCCTATATCACCCCTCCACTTT; CDR3aa: CASGADPISPLHF
d_gene: NA; v_gene: TRBV18; j_gene: TRBJ2-3; abundance: NA; CDR3nt: TGTGCCAGCTCACCACCTGACAGGGATACGCAGTATTTT; CDR3aa: CASSPPDRDTQYF
d_gene: NA; v_gene: TRBV7-6; j_gene: TRBJ2-1; abundance: few; CDR3nt: TGTGCCAGCAGCTCTCGACAGGTAGCTGGTGAGCAGTTCTTC; CDR3aa: CASSSRQVAGEQFF
d_gene: NA; v_gene: TRBV7-3; j_gene: TRBJ2-5; abundance: few; CDR3nt: TGTGCCAGCAGCTCGAGGCCAGTCGGGGAGACCCAGTACTTC; CDR3aa: CASSSRPVGETQYF
d_gene: NA; v_gene: TRBV18; j_gene: TRBJ2-7; abundance: few; CDR3nt: TGTGCCAGCTCATTCGGCGGGACCCTATCCTACGAGCAGTACTTC; CDR3aa: CASSFGGTLSYEQYF
d_gene: NA; v_gene: TRBV5-1; j_gene: TRBJ2-7; abundance: few; CDR3nt: TGCGCCAGCAGCTTGGTAGGGACGGGGGAGCAGTACTTC; CDR3aa: CASSLVGTGEQYF
d_gene: NA; v_gene: TRBV5-6; j_gene: TRBJ2-7; abundance: few; CDR3nt: TGTGCCAGCAGCCCTGGGCACAGCCTCTACGAGCAGTACTTC; CDR3aa: CASSPGHSLYEQYF
d_gene: NA; v_gene: TRBV7-9; j_gene: TRBJ1-1; abundance: many; CDR3nt: TGTGCCAGCAGCCCCAGGGATCGCACTGAAGCTTTCTTT; CDR3aa: CASSPRDRTEAFF
d_gene: NA; v_gene: TRBV27; j_gene: TRBJ2-3; abundance: NA; CDR3nt: TGTGCCAGCAGTTTAATTCTAGCGACAGATACGCAGTATTTT; CDR3aa: CASSLILATDTQYF
d_gene: NA; v_gene: TRBV6-6; j_gene: TRBJ2-2; abundance: few; CDR3nt: TGTGCCAGCAGTTACCGGGGGTTTACCGGGGAGCTGTTTTTT; CDR3aa: CASSYRGFTGELFF
d_gene: NA; v_gene: TRBV12-3/TRBV12-4; j_gene: TRBJ1-4; abundance: few; CDR3nt: TGTGCCAGCAGATCACAGGGCTCGAATGAAAAACTGTTTTTT; CDR3aa: CASRSQGSNEKLFF
d_gene: NA; v_gene: TRBV12-3/TRBV12-4; j_gene: TRBJ1-1; abundance: many; CDR3nt: TGTGCCAGCAGTTTCGGACAGCGGGGCGCTGAAGCTTTCTTT; CDR3aa: CASSFGQRGAEAFF
d_gene: NA; v_gene: TRBV2; j_gene: TRBJ2-7; abundance: few; CDR3nt: TGTGCCAGCAGTGAGGACTATGGATCCTACGAGCAGTACTTC; CDR3aa: CASSEDYGSYEQYF
d_gene: TRBD1; v_gene: TRBV24-1; j_gene: TRBJ2-5; abundance: NA; CDR3nt: TGTGCCACCAGTGATTTTTTGAGGGGGCGAGAGACCCAGTACTTC; CDR3aa: CATSDFLRGRETQYF
d_gene: TRBD1; v_gene: TRBV7-3; j_gene: TRBJ1-3; abundance: NA; CDR3nt: TGTGACAGCAGTTCCGCCGGGACAGGGGAAAACACCATATATTTT; CDR3aa: CDSSSAGTGENTIYF
d_gene: NA; v_gene: TRBV6-5; j_gene: TRBJ2-1; abundance: NA; CDR3nt: TGTGCCAGCAGTTACTCGGCTTTCTCCTCCTACAATGAGCAGTTCTTC; CDR3aa: CASSYSAFSSYNEQFF
d_gene: NA; v_gene: TRBV27; j_gene: TRBJ2-7; abundance: NA; CDR3nt: TGTGCCAGCAGTTCGGGACTCCCCTACGAGCAGTACTTC; CDR3aa: CASSSGLPYEQYF
d_gene: NA; v_gene: TRBV9; j_gene: TRBJ2-6; abundance: NA; CDR3nt: TGTGCCAGCAGCGTAGCACCGGGCCCGTCCTCTGGGGCCAACGTCCTGACTTTC; CDR3aa: CASSVAPGPSSGANVLTF
d_gene: NA; v_gene: TRBV3-1; j_gene: TRBJ2-3; abundance: NA; CDR3nt: TGTGCCAGCAGCCATCTCGTACTAGAATTCACAGATACGCAGTATTTT; CDR3aa: CASSHLVLEFTDTQYF
d_gene: NA; v_gene: TRBV6-1; j_gene: TRBJ2-1; abundance: NA; CDR3nt: TGTGCCAGCAGCGAAAGTGACAGCTACTCAGTCGATGAGCAGTTCTTC; CDR3aa: CASSESDSYSVDEQFF
d_gene: NA; v_gene: TRBV7-9; j_gene: TRBJ2-2; abundance: few; CDR3nt: TGTGCCAGCAGCCATTCGGGGGCCCTGGGGACCGGGGAGCTGTTTTTT; CDR3aa: CASSHSGALGTGELFF
d_gene: TRBD1; v_gene: TRBV6-1; j_gene: TRBJ2-7; abundance: few; CDR3nt: TGTGCCAGCAGTGAATATATGGGACAGGCTCTCTACGAGCAGTACTTC; CDR3aa: CASSEYMGQALYEQYF
d_gene: TRBD1; v_gene: TRBV2; j_gene: TRBJ1-1; abundance: NA; CDR3nt: TGTGCCAGCGTAGGACAGGGGACTGAAGCTTTCTTT; CDR3aa: CASVGQGTEAFF
d_gene: NA; v_gene: TRBV7-3; j_gene: TRBJ2-2; abundance: NA; CDR3nt: TGTGCCAGCAGCTTAACGAGGGTTTCGAACACCGGGGAGCTGTTTTTT; CDR3aa: CASSLTRVSNTGELFF
d_gene: NA; v_gene: TRBV12-3/TRBV12-4; j_gene: TRBJ2-2; abundance: NA; CDR3nt: TGTGCCAGCAGTTTAACTCCAGGATCAAGCCCCGGGGAGCTGTTTTTT; CDR3aa: CASSLTPGSSPGELFF
d_gene: NA; v_gene: TRBV15; j_gene: TRBJ1-1; abundance: NA; CDR3nt: TGTGCCACCAGCACTTCGGGGGGTCATGATGTGAACACTGAAGCTTTCTTT; CDR3aa: CATSTSGGHDVNTEAFF
d_gene: NA; v_gene: TRBV19; j_gene: TRBJ2-6; abundance: NA; CDR3nt: TGTGCCAGTAATACAGGGCATACAGGGGCCAACGTCCTGACTTTC; CDR3aa: CASNTGHTGANVLTF
d_gene: NA; v_gene: TRBV12-3/TRBV12-4; j_gene: TRBJ2-3; abundance: NA; CDR3nt: TGTGCCAGCAGTTTTAGTACAAGCACAGATACGCAGTATTTT; CDR3aa: CASSFSTSTDTQYF
d_gene: NA; v_gene: TRBV7-9; j_gene: TRBJ2-5; abundance: NA; CDR3nt: TGTGCCAGCAGCGAACGACAGAACACCCAAGAGACCCAGTACTTC; CDR3aa: CASSERQNTQETQYF